These 8 T cell receptor beta chains were all obtained from the same sample, sequenced in a study of cytomegalovirus exposure and HLA in healthy donors. 60 Vbeta and 13 Jbeta primers were used in PCR. The method was immunoSEQ multiplex PCR; TCRdb's version includes in-frame clones alone and lacks a portion of them. In the table there are some 150,000 clones, approximately 82% of which are singletons. The sample comprised PBMCs. The receptors shown here come from a man aged 35-49 years in good health and CMV-seronegative.

The CDR3 here is CASSQDLGQGFTYGYTF. DNA of the CDR3: TGCGCCAGCAGCCAAGACCTTGGACAGGGATTTACTTATGGCTACACCTTC. The chain links TRBV4-3 to TRBJ1-2; TRBD1 aligns across 8 bases. V trimming: 0 bases; J trimming: 5 bases; junction bases outside the gene matches: 11. The CDR3 spans 17 residues. Germline CDR1 LGHNA, CDR2 YSLEER.

The genes are TRBV6-1 and TRBJ2-1, with D perhaps TRBD2 (6 bases). The V and J ends lost 0 bases and 6 bases respectively, with 9 bases between them. CDR3 length: 14 residues. Germline V gives CDR1 MNHNS, CDR2 SASEGT. The DNA of the CDR3 is TGTGCCAGCAGTGAAGCGGGAGGTTTCAATGAGCAGTTCTTC. Translating gives CASSEAGGFNEQFF.

V and J are TRBV29-1 and TRBJ2-7; D might be TRBD1 (7 bases). Germline-derived CDR1 and CDR2 are SQVTM and ANQGSEA. V was clipped by 0 bases and J by 5 bases, with 11 bases between them. This CDR3 is 13 amino acids long. DNA of the CDR3: TGCAGCGTTGAAGACAGGGGGGAGAACGAGCAGTACTTC. Its protein product is CSVEDRGENEQYF.

Comments on this clone: Germline is not matched at one junction end, which may reflect a read error. CDR3 coding DNA: TGTGCTAGCAGCTTAGGACTAGGGACAGATACGCAGTATTTT. This gives the protein CASSLGLGTDTQYF. This chain uses TRBV7-7 with TRBJ2-3; 7 bases agree with TRBD2. Looked up from germline, CDR1 is SSHAT and CDR2 is FNYEAQ (reference sequence). This CDR3 comprises 14 residues.

V usage is TRBV7-9 and J usage is TRBJ1-1; 8 bases match TRBD1. Unmatched junction bases numbered 2, after V lost 0 bases and J lost 2 bases. CDR3 length: 15 residues. In germline, CDR1 is SEHNR, CDR2 FQNEAQ (reference sequence). CDR3 DNA sequence: TGTGCCAGCAGCTTAGCGCCAGGGGGCAACACTGAAGCTTTCTTT. It yields the protein CASSLAPGGNTEAFF.

In regard to this clone: One end of the junction does not line up with germline, which may come from a read error. The CDR3 loop is CANSQDRQTSYGYTF. CDR3 sequence (DNA): TGCGCCAACAGCCAAGATAGACAGACCAGCTATGGCTACACCTTC. The J gene is TRBJ1-2, the V gene TRBV4-1; weak D call: TRBD1 (5 bases). Looked up from germline, CDR1 is MGHRA and CDR2 is YSYEKL. The CDR3 is made up of 15 amino acids.

This chain joins TRBV5-1 and TRBJ2-5, with 8 bases fitting TRBD2. This CDR3 has 16 amino acids. The J segment lost 1 base and the V segment lost 0 bases, leaving 5 bases of the junction unmatched. In germline, CDR1 is SGHRS, CDR2 YFSETQ. CDR3 sequence (DNA): TGCGCCAGCAGCTTGGGAATTAGCGGGATCCAAGAGACCCAGTACTTC. This codes for CASSLGISGIQETQYF.

This clone was picked up a small number of times. The chain joins TRBV7-2 to TRBJ2-5, with 10 bases identical to TRBD2. This CDR3 has 14 amino acids. V shed 1 base, J shed 4 bases, and the junction held 0 bases outside the gene matches. CDR1 and CDR2 from the germline V gene are SGHTA and FQGNSA. CDR3 sequence (DNA): TGTGCCAGCAGCTTAGTAGCGGGGGGAGAGACCCAGTACTTC. Amino acid sequence: CASSLVAGGETQYF.